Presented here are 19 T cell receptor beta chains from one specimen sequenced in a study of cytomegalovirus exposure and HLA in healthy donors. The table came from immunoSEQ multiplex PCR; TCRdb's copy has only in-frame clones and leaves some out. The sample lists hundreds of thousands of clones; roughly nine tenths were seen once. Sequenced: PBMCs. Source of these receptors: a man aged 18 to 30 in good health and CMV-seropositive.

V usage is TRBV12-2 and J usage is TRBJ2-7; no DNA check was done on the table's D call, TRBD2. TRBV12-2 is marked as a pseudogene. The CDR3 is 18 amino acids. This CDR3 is CASRYYGTSGFLPYEQYF. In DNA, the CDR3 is TGTGCAAGTCGCTACTATGGGACTAGCGGGTTCCTCCCCTACGAGCAGTACTTC.

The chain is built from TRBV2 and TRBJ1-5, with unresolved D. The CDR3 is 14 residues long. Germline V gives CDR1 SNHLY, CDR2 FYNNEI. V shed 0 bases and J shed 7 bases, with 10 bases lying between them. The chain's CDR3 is CASSEAGRGQPQHF. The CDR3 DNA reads TGTGCCAGCAGTGAAGCCGGGCGCGGACAGCCCCAGCATTTT.

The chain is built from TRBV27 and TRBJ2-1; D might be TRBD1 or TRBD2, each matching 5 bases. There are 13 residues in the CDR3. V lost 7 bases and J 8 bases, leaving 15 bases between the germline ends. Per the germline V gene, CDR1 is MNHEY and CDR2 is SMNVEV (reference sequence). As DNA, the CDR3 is TGTGCCAGCACCCTCGGACTGGGGGATGAGCAGTTCTTC. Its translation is CASTLGLGDEQFF.

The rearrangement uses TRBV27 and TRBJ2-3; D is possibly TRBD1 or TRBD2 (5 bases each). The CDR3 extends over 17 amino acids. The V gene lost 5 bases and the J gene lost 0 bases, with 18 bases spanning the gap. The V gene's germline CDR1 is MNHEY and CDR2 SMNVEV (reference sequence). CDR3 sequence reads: CASSLKGPGPSTDTQYF. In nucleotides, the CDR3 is TGTGCCAGCAGTCTAAAAGGTCCGGGACCTAGCACAGATACGCAGTATTTT.

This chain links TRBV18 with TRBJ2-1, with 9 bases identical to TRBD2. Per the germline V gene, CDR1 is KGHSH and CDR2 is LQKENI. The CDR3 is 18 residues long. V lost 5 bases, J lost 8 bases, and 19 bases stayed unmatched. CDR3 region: CASSLRSNAGGLSDEQFF. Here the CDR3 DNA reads TGTGCCAGCTCATTACGGTCTAACGCGGGAGGGCTTAGTGATGAGCAGTTCTTC.

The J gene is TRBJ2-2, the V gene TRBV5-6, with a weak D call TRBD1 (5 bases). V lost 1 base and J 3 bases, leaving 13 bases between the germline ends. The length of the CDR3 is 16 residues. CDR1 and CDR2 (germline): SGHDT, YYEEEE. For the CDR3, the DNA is TGTGCCAGCAGCTTGTTGACAGACCTCTACACCGGGGAGCTGTTTTTT. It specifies CASSLLTDLYTGELFF.

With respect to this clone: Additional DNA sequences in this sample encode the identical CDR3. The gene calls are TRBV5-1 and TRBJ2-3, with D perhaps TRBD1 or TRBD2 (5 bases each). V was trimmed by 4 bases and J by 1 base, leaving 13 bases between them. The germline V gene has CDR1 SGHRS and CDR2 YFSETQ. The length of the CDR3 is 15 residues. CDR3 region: CASSQGDPRTDTQYF. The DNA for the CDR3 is TGCGCCAGCAGCCAAGGGGACCCACGCACAGATACGCAGTATTTT.

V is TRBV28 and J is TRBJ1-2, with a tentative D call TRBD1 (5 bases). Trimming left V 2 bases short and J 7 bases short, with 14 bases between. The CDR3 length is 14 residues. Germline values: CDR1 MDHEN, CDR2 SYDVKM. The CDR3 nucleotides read TGTGCCAGCAGTTTAAACTCAGGGTACTCTGGCTACACCTTC. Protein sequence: CASSLNSGYSGYTF.

The CDR3 loop is CASSVRDRGSGYTF. The CDR3 DNA reads TGTGCCAGCAGCGTCCGGGACAGGGGAAGTGGCTACACCTTC. The rearrangement uses TRBV5-6 and TRBJ1-2; 10 bases fit TRBD1. Per germline, CDR1 SGHDT and CDR2 YYEEEE. The CDR3 has 14 amino acids. V dropped 4 bases and J dropped 7; count of bases not matched to a gene: 7.

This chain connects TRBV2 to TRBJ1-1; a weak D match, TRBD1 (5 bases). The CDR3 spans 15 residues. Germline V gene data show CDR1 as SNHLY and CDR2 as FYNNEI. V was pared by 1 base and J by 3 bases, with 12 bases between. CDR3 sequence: CASSEGGPAHTEAFF. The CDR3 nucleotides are TGTGCCAGCAGTGAAGGGGGACCCGCTCACACTGAAGCTTTCTTT.

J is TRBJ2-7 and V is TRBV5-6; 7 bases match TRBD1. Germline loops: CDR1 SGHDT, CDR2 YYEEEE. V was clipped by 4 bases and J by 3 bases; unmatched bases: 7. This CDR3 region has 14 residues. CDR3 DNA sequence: TGTGCCAGCAGCATAGGGGACAGCCGCTACGAGCAGTACTTC. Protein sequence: CASSIGDSRYEQYF. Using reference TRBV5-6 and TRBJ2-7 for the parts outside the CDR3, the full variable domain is DAGVTQSPTHLIKTRGQQVTLRCSPKSGHDTVSWYQQALGQGPQFIFQYYEEEERQRGNFPDRFSGHQFPNYSSELNVNALLLGDSALYLCASSIGDSRYEQYFGPGTRLTVT.

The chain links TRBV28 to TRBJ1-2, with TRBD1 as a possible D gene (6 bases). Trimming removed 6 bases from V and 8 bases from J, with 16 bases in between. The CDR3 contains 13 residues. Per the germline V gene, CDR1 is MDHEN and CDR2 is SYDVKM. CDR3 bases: TGTGCCAGCAGCCTGGACAGTGTGGTGGGCTACACCTTC. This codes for CASSLDSVVGYTF.

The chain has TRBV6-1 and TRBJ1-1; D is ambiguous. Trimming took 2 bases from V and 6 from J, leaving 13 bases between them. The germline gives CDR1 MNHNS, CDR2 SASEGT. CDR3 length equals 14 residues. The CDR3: CASSEYRRVSEAFF. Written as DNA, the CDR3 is TGTGCCAGCAGTGAATATCGGCGAGTCTCTGAAGCTTTCTTT.

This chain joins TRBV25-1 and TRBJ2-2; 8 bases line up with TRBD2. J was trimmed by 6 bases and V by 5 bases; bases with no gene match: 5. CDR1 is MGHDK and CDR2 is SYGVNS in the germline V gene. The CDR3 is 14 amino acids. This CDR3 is CASSYGLAPGELFF. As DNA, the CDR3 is TGTGCCAGCAGTTACGGACTAGCTCCCGGGGAGCTGTTTTTT. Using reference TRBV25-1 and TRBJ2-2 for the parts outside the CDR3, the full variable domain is EADIYQTPRYLVIGTGKKITLECSQTMGHDKMYWYQQDPGMELHLIHYSYGVNSTEKGDLSSESTVSRIRTEHFPLTLESARPSHTSQYLCASSYGLAPGELFFGEGSRLTVL.

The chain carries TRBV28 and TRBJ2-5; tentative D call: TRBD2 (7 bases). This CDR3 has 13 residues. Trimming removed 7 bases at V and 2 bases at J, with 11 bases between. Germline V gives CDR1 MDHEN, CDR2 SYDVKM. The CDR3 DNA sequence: TGTGCCAGCAAAGAGGGGGGGCAAGAGACCCAGTACTTC. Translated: CASKEGGQETQYF. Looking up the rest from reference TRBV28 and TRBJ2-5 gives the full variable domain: DVKVTQSSRYLVKRTGEKVFLECVQDMDHENMFWYRQDPGLGLRLIYFSYDVKMKEKGDIPEGYSVSREKKERFSLILESASTNQTSMYLCASKEGGQETQYFGPGTRLLVL.

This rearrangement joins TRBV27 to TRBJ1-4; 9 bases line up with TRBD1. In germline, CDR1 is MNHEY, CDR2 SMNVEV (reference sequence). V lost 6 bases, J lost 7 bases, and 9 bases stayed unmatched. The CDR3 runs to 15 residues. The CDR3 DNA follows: TGTGCCAGCAGCTCGGGACAGGGTTTGATTGAAAAACTGTTTTTT. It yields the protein CASSSGQGLIEKLFF.

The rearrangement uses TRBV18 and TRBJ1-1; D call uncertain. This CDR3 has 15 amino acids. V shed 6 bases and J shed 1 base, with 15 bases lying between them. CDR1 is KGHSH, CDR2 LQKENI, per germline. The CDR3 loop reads CASSLGGVRNTEAFF. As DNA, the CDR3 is TGTGCCAGCTCGCTCGGAGGTGTAAGGAACACTGAAGCTTTCTTT.

CDR3 amino acids: CASSPPDRDYGYTF. The CDR3 DNA reads TGTGCCAGCAGCCCTCCGGATAGAGACTATGGCTACACCTTC. The chain joins TRBV14 to TRBJ1-2; D unresolved. Germline assignment: CDR1 SGHDN and CDR2 FVKESK. The CDR3 runs to 14 residues. The V and J ends lost 4 bases and 3 bases respectively, with 12 bases between them. Using reference TRBV14 and TRBJ1-2 for the parts outside the CDR3, the full variable domain is EAGVTQFPSHSVIEKGQTVTLRCDPISGHDNLYWYRRVMGKEIKFLLHFVKESKQDESGMPNNRFLAERTGGTYSTLKVQPAELEDSGVYFCASSPPDRDYGYTFGSGTRLTVV.

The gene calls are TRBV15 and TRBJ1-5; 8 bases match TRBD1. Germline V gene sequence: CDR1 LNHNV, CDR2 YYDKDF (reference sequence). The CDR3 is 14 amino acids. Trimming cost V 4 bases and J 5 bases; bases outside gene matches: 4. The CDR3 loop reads CATSTPGQDQPQHF. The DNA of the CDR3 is TGTGCCACCAGCACCCCGGGACAGGATCAGCCCCAGCATTTT. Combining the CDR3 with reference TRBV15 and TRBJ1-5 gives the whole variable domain DAMVIQNPRYQVTQFGKPVTLSCSQTLNHNVMYWYQQKSSQAPKLLFHYYDKDFNNEADTPDNFQSRRPNTSFCFLDIRSPGLGDTAMYLCATSTPGQDQPQHFGDGTRLSIL.